This TCR beta chain was identified during a study of blood T cell repertoires in COVID-19. About the study: The analysed material was cDNA or gDNA that came from T cells, B-cell-depleted T cells, or PBMCs.

Original processing notes: Reference gene primer amplification yielded estimated nucleated cell counts. Only in-frame clones appear in the TCRdb table, and some are missing; sequencing was by immunoSEQ multiplex PCR. V, J and clone size were drawn from that table, and D and trimming were deduced from the DNA. Among 130,000 to 150,000 clones listed, over 75% were seen once. Germline-derived CDR1 and CDR2 are SQVTM and ANQGSEA. The CDR3 is 13 amino acids. J lost 4 bases, V lost 7 bases, and 6 bases had no gene match. The sample consisted of peripheral blood. J is TRBJ2-1 and V is TRBV29-1; 8 nucleotides line up with TRBD2. This TCR was recovered from a man between 18 and 29 years old with COVID-19, enrolled during active disease. The CDR3 protein is CSALAGIYNEQFF. For the CDR3, the DNA is TGCAGCGCCTTAGCGGGGATTTACAATGAGCAGTTCTTC.